A single sample gave rise to the 24 T cell receptor beta chains below, sequenced in a study of CD8 T cells in ankylosing spondylitis. Study-level points and caveats: Seemingly characteristic of ankylosing spondylitis blood was a TCR beta motif consisting of about 8 highly homologous variants.

The antigens for these receptors are not known. One entry per CDR3 protein, called by TCRdb with MiXCR from the 5' RACE reads. The repertoire has around 440,000 distinct CDR3 sequences, approximately 17% of them found once; the top ten carry over 0.9%. The sample consisted of blood, either unsorted or a sorted T cell fraction (not recorded which). The receptors stem from a male donor with ankylosing spondylitis.

The chain employs TRBV4-1 and TRBJ2-1, with 9 positions matching TRBD2. V lost 3 bases, J lost 9 bases, and 6 bases stayed unmatched. The CDR3 is 14 amino acids. The germline V gene has CDR1 MGHRA and CDR2 YSYEKL. CDR3 region: CASSQLAGHSEQFF. The CDR3 DNA sequence: TGCGCCAGCAGCCAGCTAGCGGGGCACAGTGAGCAGTTCTTC.

In its sample, this clonotype was seen many times. The chain carries TRBV10-3 and TRBJ1-1; TRBD1 matches at 7 bases. This CDR3 is 16 amino acids long. CDR1 and CDR2 from the germline V gene are ENHRY and SYGVKD. The junction had 7 bases not matched to a gene; V was cut back by 3 bases and J by 0 bases. DNA of the CDR3: TGTGCCATCAGTGATAAACAGGGGATTTTGAACACTGAAGCTTTCTTT. It encodes CAISDKQGILNTEAFF.

This chain connects TRBV7-8 to TRBJ2-7; TRBD2 might be the D (5 bases). CDR1 is SGHVS and CDR2 is FQNEAQ in the germline V gene. Deletions cut 2 bases from V and 6 bases from J, with 8 bases between. The CDR3 has 12 amino acids. The CDR3 spells CASSLSSAEQYF. CDR3 nucleotides: TGTGCCAGCAGCTTAAGTAGCGCCGAGCAGTACTTC. Full variable domain (remainder filled in from reference TRBV7-8 and TRBJ2-7): GAGVSQSPRYKVAKRGQDVALRCDPISGHVSLFWYQQALGQGPEFLTYFQNEAQLDKSGLPSDRFFAERPEGSVSTLKIQRTQQEDSAVYLCASSLSSAEQYFGPGTRLTVT.

The chain has TRBV5-3 and TRBJ1-4; D gene unclear. TRBV5-3 is an ORF, with its function uncertain. V was pared by 4 bases and J by 6 bases, with 13 bases between. This CDR3 is built from 14 residues. The CDR3 DNA reads as TGTGCCAGAAGCCTCCGGTGGAGTCATGAAAAACTGTTTTTT. Its translation: CARSLRWSHEKLFF.

This sequence joins TRBV5-1 and TRBJ2-7, with D unclear. The CDR3 has 15 amino acids. The germline V gene encodes CDR1 SGHRS and CDR2 YFSETQ. Trimming pared 3 bases from V and 3 bases from J, leaving 16 bases between. This CDR3 is CASSSLPGSLYEQYF. The CDR3, as DNA: TGCGCCAGCAGCTCCCTCCCCGGGTCCCTCTACGAGCAGTACTTC.

This clonotype was observed a few times. The rearrangement links TRBV7-8 to TRBJ1-2; D gene ambiguous. Germline assignment: CDR1 SGHVS and CDR2 FQNEAQ. The CDR3 is made up of 14 amino acids. Trimming took 1 base from V and 4 from J, leaving 10 bases between them. CDR3 in amino acids: CASSLGGSGYGYTF. Written as DNA, the CDR3 is TGTGCCAGCAGCTTAGGGGGAAGTGGCTATGGCTACACCTTC.

The chain employs TRBV20-1 and TRBJ1-4, with 7 bases aligning to TRBD1. Trimming removed 1 base from V and 6 bases from J; junction bases left unmatched: 11. The CDR3 covers 16 residues. Germline V CDR1 and CDR2: DFQATT, SNEGSKA (reference sequence). CDR3 in DNA: TGCAGTGCTAGAGCCCTGGTAGGGGGCCGGTATGAAAAACTGTTTTTT. This sequence encodes CSARALVGGRYEKLFF.

CDR3 bases: TGCGCCAGCAGCTTGGGCGGGACTAGCGGGGGAGGCTCAGATACGCAGTATTTT. It specifies CASSLGGTSGGGSDTQYF. The chain is built from TRBV5-1 and TRBJ2-3, with 14 bases identical to TRBD2. The CDR3 covers 18 residues. The germline gives CDR1 SGHRS, CDR2 YFSETQ. Unmatched junction bases numbered 7, after V lost 0 bases and J lost 4 bases. The full variable domain, with the rest looked up from reference TRBV5-1 and TRBJ2-3, is KAGVTQTPRYLIKTRGQQVTLSCSPISGHRSVSWYQQTPGQGLQFLFEYFSETQRNKGNFPGRFSGRQFSNSRSEMNVSTLELGDSALYLCASSLGGTSGGGSDTQYFGPGTRLTVL.

The V and J genes are TRBV7-2 and TRBJ2-7, with D maybe TRBD1 (7 bases). The CDR3 sequence is 14 residues long. V shed 5 bases and J shed 9 bases, with 20 bases lying between them. Germline CDR1 and CDR2: SGHTA and FQGNSA. The chain's CDR3 is CASSREGRQGGQYF. CDR3 nucleotides: TGTGCCAGCAGCCGCGAGGGACGCCAGGGGGGGCAGTACTTC.

This clonotype was counted between two and nine times. V usage is TRBV15 and J usage is TRBJ2-5; 7 bases are shared with TRBD2. The CDR3 length is 14 residues. Trimming cost V 4 bases and J 1 base; bases outside gene matches: 3. Looked up from germline, CDR1 is LNHNV and CDR2 is YYDKDF (reference sequence). In DNA, the CDR3 is TGTGCCACCAGCACCCTAGCGGTCCAAGAGACCCAGTACTTC. Its translation is CATSTLAVQETQYF.

This clonotype turned up a few times. This chain links TRBV20-1 with TRBJ1-1; maybe TRBD1 (6 bases). CDR3 size: 14 residues. The germline V gene has CDR1 DFQATT and CDR2 SNEGSKA (reference sequence). Trimming removed 2 bases at V and 6 bases at J, with 16 bases between. This CDR3 reads CSARSGVYSSEAFF. The CDR3 DNA reads as TGCAGTGCTAGATCAGGGGTGTATAGCTCTGAAGCTTTCTTT.

There are a few counts of this clonotype. The chain couples TRBV6-5 to TRBJ1-1, with D tentatively TRBD1 (5 bases). The V end lost 4 bases, the J end lost 1 base, and 16 bases lay between the germline ends. The CDR3 has 16 amino acids. Per germline, CDR1 MNHEY and CDR2 SVGAGI. The CDR3 protein is CASSFDRLWGNTEAFF. The CDR3 nucleotides read TGTGCCAGCAGTTTTGACAGATTATGGGGGAACACTGAAGCTTTCTTT.

The CDR3 DNA sequence: TGTGCCAGCAGCGTAGTTGCGGGGGGGGAAAGGAATGAGCAGTTCTTC. As protein: CASSVVAGGERNEQFF. The chain combines TRBV9 with TRBJ2-1; 9 bases fit TRBD2. The CDR3 length is 16 residues. J lost 7 bases, V lost 0 bases, and 8 bases had no gene match. The germline V gene has CDR1 SGDLS and CDR2 YYNGEE. The variable domain in full, completed from reference TRBV9 and TRBJ2-1, reads DSGVTQTPKHLITATGQRVTLRCSPRSGDLSVYWYQQSLDQGLQFLIQYYNGEERAKGNILERFSAQQFPDLHSELNLSSLELGDSALYFCASSVVAGGERNEQFFGPGTRLTVL.

This clonotype was found a few times. V gene TRBV12-3 or TRBV12-4 combines with J gene TRBJ2-1; 10 positions match TRBD2. The CDR3 covers 14 residues. V dropped 6 bases and J dropped 7; count of bases not matched to a gene: 6. CDR3: CASRMKAGGNEQFF. The DNA of the CDR3 is TGTGCCAGCAGAATGAAAGCGGGAGGGAATGAGCAGTTCTTC.

This chain connects TRBV7-9 to TRBJ2-2, with D perhaps TRBD2 (6 bases). Germline assignment: CDR1 SEHNR and CDR2 FQNEAQ (reference sequence). CDR3 length: 14 amino acids. Trimming took off 11 bases at V and 0 bases at J, with 13 bases between the two ends. CDR3 bases: TGTGCCTCGGCGGGGAATACGAACACCGGGGAGCTGTTTTTT. This translates into CASAGNTNTGELFF.

This chain joins TRBV11-2 and TRBJ2-1, with 9 bases identical to TRBD2. There are 15 residues in the CDR3. V lost 2 bases, J lost 3 bases, and 2 bases stayed unmatched. Germline CDR1 is SGHAT and CDR2 is FQNNGV. CDR3 sequence (DNA): TGTGCCAGCAGCTTAATACTAGCGGGCTACAATGAGCAGTTCTTC. Protein: CASSLILAGYNEQFF.

The sample holds a few counts of this clonotype. The gene calls are TRBV5-1 and TRBJ1-1; maybe TRBD1 (6 bases). V was trimmed by 4 bases and J by 4 bases, leaving 17 bases between them. Per germline, CDR1 SGHRS and CDR2 YFSETQ. The CDR3 totals 15 residues. CDR3 sequence: CASSPAGGRGTEAFF. In DNA form, the CDR3 reads TGCGCCAGCAGCCCGGCGGGGGGGCGCGGCACTGAAGCTTTCTTT.

This clonotype was observed a few times. The chain combines TRBV4-1 with TRBJ2-7; 7 nucleotides line up with TRBD1. After removal of 3 bases from V and 3 bases from J, the junction contained 2 bases not matched to a gene. The CDR3 covers 13 residues. Germline loops: CDR1 MGHRA, CDR2 YSYEKL. In DNA form, the CDR3 reads TGCGCCAGCAGCCAGGGACAGCACTACGAGCAGTACTTC. It specifies CASSQGQHYEQYF.

J is TRBJ2-7 and V is TRBV7-9; 10 nucleotides line up with TRBD1. V shed 7 bases and J 2 bases; nucleotides not matched to a gene: 5. This CDR3 is 14 amino acids long. The germline V gene encodes CDR1 SEHNR and CDR2 FQNEAQ (reference sequence). The CDR3 loop is CASTSGTGAYEQYF. The CDR3 DNA is TGTGCCAGCACCTCCGGGACAGGGGCCTACGAGCAGTACTTC.

The CDR3 protein is CSAKQGSGNQPQHF. The CDR3 DNA follows: TGCAGTGCTAAACAGGGTTCGGGTAATCAGCCCCAGCATTTT. V usage is TRBV20-1 and J usage is TRBJ1-5, with TRBD1 as a possible D gene (6 bases). This CDR3 contains 14 residues. Deletions cut 4 bases from V and 4 bases from J, with 14 bases between. The germline V gene encodes CDR1 DFQATT and CDR2 SNEGSKA (reference sequence).

Comments on this clonotype: A much larger clonotype is one base distant, so this may be a read error. The J gene is TRBJ2-2, the V gene TRBV6-5; D may be TRBD2 (5 bases). Trimming shortened V by 0 bases and J by 7 bases, and 15 bases separated the two germline ends. The CDR3 covers 16 residues. Germline lookup yields CDR1 MNHEY and CDR2 SVGAGI. CDR3 nucleotides: TGTGCCAGCAGTTACTCGTGGACCCCGGGAATCGGGGAGCTGTTTTTT. Amino acid sequence: CASSYSWTPGIGELFF.

The sample holds a few counts of this clonotype. The chain has TRBV5-1 and TRBJ2-1, with D possibly matching TRBD2 (5 bases). The CDR3 length is 13 residues. The V gene's germline CDR1 is SGHRS and CDR2 YFSETQ. Trimming removed 6 bases from V and 4 bases from J, with 11 bases in between. CDR3 coding DNA: TGCGCCAGCACCTCGGGCGGGTACAATGAGCAGTTCTTC. Translating gives CASTSGGYNEQFF.

The CDR3 reads CSATTGSGANVLTF. CDR3 nucleotide sequence: TGCAGTGCCACGACCGGTTCTGGGGCCAACGTCCTGACTTTC. The V gene is TRBV20-1, the J gene TRBJ2-6; no definite D call. Trimming took off 6 bases at V and 1 base at J, with 10 bases between the two ends. The CDR3 is made up of 14 amino acids. Germline V gene data show CDR1 as DFQATT and CDR2 as SNEGSKA (reference sequence).

This clonotype was picked up many times. The chain employs TRBV12-3 or TRBV12-4 and TRBJ1-4, with no clear D. The CDR3 has 13 amino acids. V shed 7 bases and J shed 5 bases, with 11 bases lying between them. The CDR3 spells CASTPSRNEKLFF. The CDR3 DNA reads as TGTGCCAGCACCCCTTCGCGGAATGAAAAACTGTTTTTT.